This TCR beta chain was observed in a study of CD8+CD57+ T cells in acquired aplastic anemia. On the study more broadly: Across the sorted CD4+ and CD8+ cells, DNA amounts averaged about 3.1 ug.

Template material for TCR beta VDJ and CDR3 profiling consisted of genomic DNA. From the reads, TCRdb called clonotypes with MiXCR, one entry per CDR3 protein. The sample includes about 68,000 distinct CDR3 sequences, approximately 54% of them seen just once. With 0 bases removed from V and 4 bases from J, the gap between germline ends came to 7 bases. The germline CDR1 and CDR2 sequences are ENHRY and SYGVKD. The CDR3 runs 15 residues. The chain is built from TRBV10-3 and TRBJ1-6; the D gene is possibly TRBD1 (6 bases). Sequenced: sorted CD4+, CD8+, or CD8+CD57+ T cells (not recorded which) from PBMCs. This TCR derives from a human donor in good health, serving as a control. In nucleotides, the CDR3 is TGTGCCATCAGTGAGTCGGACAGTTATAATTCACCCCTCCACTTT. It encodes CAISESDSYNSPLHF.